The present T cell receptor beta chain was sequenced within a study of T cell changes during pregnancy in multiple sclerosis. Clones were read by immunoSEQ multiplex PCR, and TCRdb kept only the in-frame ones, dropping some. The table has 91,000 or so clones, 90% to 95% seen once. Germline values: CDR1 MNHEY, CDR2 SVGAGI. The CDR3 is 15 residues long. The germline V and J ends were trimmed by 2 bases and 0 bases, with 7 bases remaining between them. V is TRBV6-5 and J is TRBJ2-2, with D perhaps matching TRBD1 (5 bases). The specimen comprised peripheral blood, sampled after pregnancy. The TCR was taken from a female donor with multiple sclerosis, enrolled in a pregnancy study. This CDR3 reads CASSYGRANTGELFF. In DNA form, the CDR3 reads TGTGCCAGCAGTTACGGCAGGGCGAACACCGGGGAGCTGTTTTTT.